Listed here is a single T cell receptor beta chain. This clonotype has just a few counts. Its antigen specificity is not known. Base qualities are not recorded, but no much larger clone differs from it by a single base. The sample originates from a study of immune heterogeneity within non-small cell lung tumors (dated by TCRdb to 2017 to 2018). Background for the entire study: By histology, the tumors included 10 to 11 non-squamous carcinomas, several squamous cell carcinomas and 1 tumor not otherwise specified. Whole-exome sequencing, RNA-seq and TCR beta repertoire sequencing were combined for multiple spatially distinct regions from each NSCLC tumor so that intratumoral immune heterogeneity could be examined. TCR repertoire analysis included 55 to 65 tumor loci from about 14 patients, whereas transcriptome data included only 40 to 45 loci from around twelve patients. Neoantigen binding to each patient's HLA alleles was predicted with netMHCpan-3.0 for mutant peptides of 8 to 11 amino acids. General findings and caveats noted by the study authors: Within a patient, identical dominant CDR3B clonotypes were found to recur across loci, yet unique high-frequency clones were also harbored in different tumor locations. A moderate positive correlation (R approximately 0.35), which was statistically significant, linked local T-cell repertoire clonality to local tumor mutational burden. Individual patients mostly had different high-frequency TCR beta clonotypes.

V drops 4 bases and J drops 4 bases, leaving 12 bases in between. The germline V gene yields SGHRS for CDR1 and YFSETQ for CDR2. There are 14 amino acids in the CDR3, from cysteine to phenylalanine inclusive. Only the CDR3 part of the read is kept: 42 bases, read in frame from the first base. Genomic DNA extracted from bulk tumor tissue served as TCR template, with 600 ng gDNA amplified per sample. During surgery, multiple biopsies were taken from each primary tumor and placed as far apart as possible within the tumor mass. The study cohort was described as untreated, and patients were newly diagnosed NSCLC cases undergoing curative surgery. The donor group was made up of approximately 15 newly diagnosed non-small cell lung cancer patients undergoing surgery with curative intent. Two independent pathologists reviewed the resected tumor masses. Sequencing was performed only on DNA and RNA samples of high quality.

The TCR beta CDR3 region was amplified with a multiplex PCR system whose first round ran for about 9 cycles using 32 V-gene forward primers and 13 J-gene reverse primers. First-round PCR used a QIAGEN Multiplex PCR Kit, and primer sequences were filed in Chinese patent CN105087789A. In a second PCR round, Illumina universal primers were added with the Phusion High-Fidelity PCR Kit. Paired-end sequencing of TCR libraries was carried out on the Illumina HiSeq X Ten platform at a read length of 151 bp. Processing in the source paper ran as follows. Reads without multiplex PCR primers were removed using Cutadapt, read pairs were merged using PEAR, and CDR3 regions were called using MiXCR with default settings. Repertoire diversity was assessed by Shannon entropy, and clonality was calculated as one minus the Shannon entropy divided by the ln of the count of productive unique sequences. Dominant or high-frequency T-cell clones were defined as clonotypes at frequencies of at least 0.5%. TCRdb reworked the public reads: Q25 trimming with fastp, MiXCR clone assembly, productive beta chains retained. Rows with one shared CDR3 protein collapse into an entry with the most common genes and DNA. TCRdb, not the authors, supplied the V and J calls. A total of 6,500 or so distinct CDR3 sequences appear in this sample, 20% to 25% of them only once. The ten largest clones take up approximately 15% of the sample.

The sequenced sample consisted of lung tumor tissue. This clonotype was obtained from a female donor with non-small cell lung cancer. The sequence is built from TRBV5-1 and TRBJ1-5, with the D gene not confidently named. CDR3 loop: CASSPGGGNQPQHF. The nucleotide sequence is TGCGCCAGCAGCCCCGGAGGTGGAAATCAGCCCCAGCATTTT.